Listed below are T cell receptor beta chains from one sample, sequenced in a study of graft-versus-host responses after intestinal transplantation. Assay used: immunoSEQ multiplex PCR; TCRdb lists only in-frame clones, some missing. The sample has 14,000 to 15,000 clones; about three fifths are singletons. The sequences come from ileum tissue, collected 524 days after transplant. The source of these receptors is a human patient who received an intestinal transplant, so some T cells may come from the graft donor. CDR3s include the opening cysteine and the closing phenylalanine or tryptophan. The order of the fields is V gene, J gene, D gene, clone size, CDR3 protein, CDR3 DNA. D genes are given only for firm matches. Rows give clone size only sometimes, using once, few, many, or a class for an expanded clone.

>TRBV9|TRBJ2-7|.|.
CASSVGPLYEQYF
TGTGCCAGCAGCGTAGGGCCGCTCTACGAGCAGTACTTC
>TRBV21-1|TRBJ2-3|.|.
CASSNFQGQGADTQYF
TGTGCCAGCAGCAACTTCCAGGGACAGGGGGCGGATACGCAGTATTTT
>TRBV7-9|TRBJ2-3|TRBD2|.
CASSSGTSGGYTDTQYF
TGTGCCAGCAGCTCCGGGACTAGCGGGGGGTACACAGATACGCAGTATTTT
>TRBV10-3|TRBJ2-1|TRBD2|.
CAITLEAGGSNEQFF
TGTGCCATCACCCTAGAAGCGGGGGGTTCCAATGAGCAGTTCTTC
>TRBV7-2|TRBJ1-2|.|.
CASSPQGPGPGYTF
TGTGCCAGCAGCCCACAAGGGCCAGGGCCTGGCTACACCTTC
>TRBV12-2|TRBJ2-2|.|.
CASRLGTSGGNTGELFF
TGTGCAAGTCGCTTGGGGACTAGCGGGGGGAACACCGGGGAGCTGTTTTTT
>TRBV19|TRBJ1-4|.|.
CASSISVNNEKLFF
TGTGCCAGTAGTATCTCAGTAAATAATGAAAAACTGTTTTTT
>TRBV6-5|TRBJ1-2|TRBD1|.
CASSSPGQGPYGYTF
TGTGCCAGCAGCTCCCCGGGACAGGGACCCTATGGCTACACCTTC
>TRBV7-2|TRBJ2-7|TRBD1|.
CASSRDRVYEQYF
TGTGCCAGCAGTCGGGACAGAGTCTACGAGCAGTACTTC
>TRBV6-5|TRBJ1-1|TRBD1|.
CASSYFGQGGTEAFF
TGTGCCAGCAGTTACTTCGGACAGGGGGGCACTGAAGCTTTCTTT
>TRBV5-1|TRBJ1-1|TRBD1|.
CASTRTGAFFGDTEAFF
TGCGCCAGCACTAGGACAGGGGCCTTTTTTGGGGACACTGAAGCTTTCTTT
>TRBV6-5|TRBJ1-1|TRBD1|.
CASSYGDRLTEAFF
TGTGCCAGCAGTTACGGGGACAGGCTCACTGAAGCTTTCTTT
>TRBV6-5|TRBJ2-5|.|.
CASSIGGGRETQYF
TGTGCCAGCAGCATTGGGGGGGGCCGAGAGACCCAGTACTTC
>TRBV7-8|TRBJ1-1|.|.
CASSPQGYTEAFF
TGTGCCAGCAGCCCGCAGGGGTACACTGAAGCTTTCTTT
>TRBV29-1|TRBJ2-1|TRBD2|.
CSVETSGGVYNEQFF
TGCAGCGTTGAAACATCGGGGGGGGTCTACAATGAGCAGTTCTTC
>TRBV30|TRBJ1-2|.|few
CAWNRQLAGYTF
TGTGCCTGGAACCGACAGTTAGCTGGCTACACCTTC
>TRBV4-3|TRBJ2-7|TRBD1|.
CASSHRDRRRQIRGDEQYF
TGCGCCAGCAGCCATAGGGACAGGCGACGGCAGATTAGGGGAGACGAGCAGTACTTC
>TRBV11-3|TRBJ1-2|.|.
CASSSPPGRGPNYGYTF
TGTGCCAGCAGCTCCCCGCCAGGGAGGGGCCCTAACTATGGCTACACCTTC
>TRBV6-6|TRBJ1-1|.|medium-sized
CASSLGGEGAFF
TGTGCCAGCAGTTTAGGGGGGGAGGGCGCTTTCTTT
>TRBV4-3|TRBJ2-7|.|few
CASSQDLGAYEQYF
TGCGCCAGCAGCCAAGACCTAGGAGCCTACGAGCAGTACTTC
>TRBV5-1|TRBJ1-1|TRBD1|.
CASSGTGDTEAFF
TGCGCCAGCAGCGGCACAGGGGACACTGAAGCTTTCTTT
>TRBV5-1|TRBJ2-7|TRBD2|.
CASSLLAGSYEQYF
TGCGCCAGCAGCTTGCTAGCGGGCTCCTACGAGCAGTACTTC
>TRBV11-3|TRBJ1-2|.|.
CASSRGGGSGYTF
TGTGCCAGCAGCCGAGGTGGGGGCTCGGGCTACACCTTC
>TRBV6-6|TRBJ1-5|.|.
CASTTSVNQPQHF
TGTGCCAGCACCACGAGCGTTAATCAGCCCCAGCATTTT
>TRBV5-1|TRBJ1-1|.|.
CASSLARGNTEAFF
TGCGCCAGCAGCTTGGCTCGGGGGAACACTGAAGCTTTCTTT
>TRBV5-1|TRBJ1-6|TRBD1|.
CASSFSGGGYNSPLHF
TGCGCCAGCAGCTTTTCAGGGGGTGGCTATAATTCACCCCTCCACTTT
>TRBV25-1|TRBJ1-1|.|.
CASTGVTEAFF
TGTGCCAGCACCGGGGTTACTGAAGCTTTCTTT
>TRBV14|TRBJ2-7|TRBD1|once
CASRSGGYEQYF
TGTGCCAGTAGATCAGGGGGCTACGAGCAGTACTTC
>TRBV6-6|TRBJ2-7|TRBD1|.
CASSRDRDYEQYF
TGTGCCAGCAGTAGAGACAGGGACTACGAGCAGTACTTC
>TRBV6-4|TRBJ2-7|TRBD2|.
CASSETSGDYYEQYF
TGTGCCAGCAGTGAGACTAGCGGGGACTACTACGAGCAGTACTTC
>TRBV5-1|TRBJ1-2|TRBD1|.
CASSLGQGANDGYTF
TGCGCCAGCAGCTTGGGCCAGGGGGCCAATGATGGCTACACCTTC
>TRBV18|TRBJ2-3|TRBD1|once
CASSPPGQGSTDTQYF
TGTGCCAGCTCACCACCGGGACAGGGTTCCACAGATACGCAGTATTTT
>TRBV5-1|TRBJ1-2|.|few
CASSFGQSANYGYTF
TGCGCCAGCAGCTTTGGACAGTCAGCTAACTATGGCTACACCTTC
>TRBV18|TRBJ1-2|TRBD1|.
CASSQDRNYGYTF
TGTGCCAGCTCACAGGACAGGAACTATGGCTACACCTTC
>TRBV14|TRBJ2-7|TRBD1|.
CASSQGDRGYYEQYF
TGTGCCAGCAGCCAAGGTGACAGGGGTTACTACGAGCAGTACTTC
>TRBV29-1|TRBJ1-5|TRBD1|few
CSVSETGLGNQPQHF
TGCAGCGTTTCTGAGACAGGGTTAGGCAATCAGCCCCAGCATTTT
>TRBV11-3|TRBJ1-2|.|.
CASSSQGSNYGYTF
TGTGCCAGCAGCTCTCAGGGGTCTAACTATGGCTACACCTTC
>TRBV7-9|TRBJ2-7|TRBD1|.
CASSLDLGTGNEQYF
TGTGCCAGCAGCTTAGATTTAGGGACAGGAAACGAGCAGTACTTC
>TRBV7-9|TRBJ1-2|TRBD1|few
CASSLLKGTDGYTF
TGTGCCAGCAGCTTATTAAAGGGGACAGATGGCTACACCTTC
>TRBV19|TRBJ1-2|.|.
CASSITYPPATDYGYTF
TGTGCCAGTAGTATTACCTACCCGCCCGCGACAGACTATGGCTACACCTTC
>TRBV6-1|TRBJ2-7|TRBD1|.
CASSVIQGASSRPEQYF
TGTGCCAGCAGTGTGATACAGGGGGCAAGTAGCCGTCCCGAGCAGTACTTC
>TRBV4-3|TRBJ1-1|.|.
CASGPWGVNTEAFF
TGCGCCAGCGGGCCCTGGGGGGTGAACACTGAAGCTTTCTTT
>TRBV4-1|TRBJ1-5|.|.
CASSQDQGSNQPQHF
TGCGCCAGCAGCCAAGATCAGGGTAGCAATCAGCCCCAGCATTTT
>TRBV19|TRBJ1-1|TRBD1|few
CASSIGQGAAAFF
TGTGCCAGTAGTATCGGACAGGGGGCTGCAGCTTTCTTT
>TRBV6-1|TRBJ1-6|TRBD1|.
CASSEILQGSSYNSPLHF
TGTGCCAGCAGTGAAATTCTACAGGGGAGCTCCTATAATTCACCCCTCCACTTT
>TRBV28|TRBJ1-3|TRBD1|.
CASSLQGALSGNTIYF
TGTGCCAGCAGTTTACAGGGGGCACTCTCTGGAAACACCATATATTTT